This passage covers 25 T cell receptor beta chains from one sample sequenced in a study of CD8+ T cells in alopecia areata. cDNA reverse transcribed from extracted RNA served as the sequencing template. Libraries were prepared by immunoSEQ multiplex PCR; TCRdb keeps only in-frame clonotypes and omits some of them. The sample has more than 95,000 clones, roughly two fifths seen once; the top ten hold 1% to 1.5%. The sequencing sample was made of CD4+ T cells sorted from blood. Receptor source: a human donor with alopecia areata.

The chain combines TRBV29-1 with TRBJ2-1, with TRBD2 identical over 15 bases. The CDR3 extends over 17 amino acids. V gave up 0 bases and J gave up 6 bases; unmatched junction bases: 6. The germline V gene encodes CDR1 SQVTM and CDR2 ANQGSEA. CDR3 residues: CSVEDGLAGGPVNEQFF. The CDR3 DNA is TGCAGCGTTGAAGACGGACTAGCGGGAGGGCCTGTCAATGAGCAGTTCTTC.

The chain has TRBV5-6 and TRBJ1-2; D may be TRBD1 (6 bases). CDR1 is SGHDT, CDR2 YYEEEE, per germline. Trimming took off 5 bases at V and 3 bases at J, with 14 bases between the two ends. The CDR3 sequence is 14 residues long. This CDR3 is CASRKGGSHYGYTF. CDR3 coding DNA: TGTGCCAGCAGAAAAGGGGGTTCTCACTATGGCTACACCTTC.

This chain links TRBV5-6 with TRBJ2-5; D is uncertain. This CDR3 is 13 amino acids long. V gave up 5 bases and J gave up 5 bases, with 13 bases separating them. The germline V gene encodes CDR1 SGHDT and CDR2 YYEEEE. CDR3 loop: CASSLAFSETQYF. In nucleotides, the CDR3 is TGTGCCAGCAGTCTGGCGTTCTCTGAGACCCAGTACTTC.

In this sample, this clone turned up a few times. This sequence joins TRBV18 and TRBJ1-2, with 7 bases identical to TRBD1. There are 13 residues in the CDR3. The germline V gene has CDR1 KGHSH and CDR2 LQKENI. V trimming: 3 bases; J trimming: 5 bases; junction bases outside the gene matches: 3. The CDR3, as DNA: TGTGCCAGCTCACCTGACAGGGAATATGGCTACACCTTC. Translating it yields CASSPDREYGYTF.

The chain combines TRBV7-2 with TRBJ2-5; tentative D call: TRBD1 (6 bases). This CDR3 spans 16 amino acids. The ends were cut back, 2 bases at V and 5 bases at J, with 18 bases in the middle. CDR1 is SGHTA, CDR2 FQGNSA, per germline. The CDR3 loop is CASSLQGGVSAETQYF. In nucleotides, the CDR3 is TGTGCCAGCAGCTTACAAGGGGGAGTTAGTGCGGAGACCCAGTACTTC.

As DNA, the CDR3 is TGCAGCGTTGAAGACACCACGTACACTGAAGCTTTCTTT. Translating gives CSVEDTTYTEAFF. The chain employs TRBV29-1 and TRBJ1-1; D not certain. The V and J ends lost 0 bases and 3 bases respectively, with 8 bases between them. Germline CDR1 is SQVTM and CDR2 is ANQGSEA. CDR3 length: 13 amino acids.

V is TRBV13 and J is TRBJ2-3; TRBD2 agrees at 12 bases. The germline V gene has CDR1 PRHDT and CDR2 FYEKMQ (reference sequence). With V trimmed by 4 bases and J by 4 bases, 6 bases remained unmatched. The CDR3 runs 16 residues. The CDR3 is CASSYRTSGIPDTQYF. As DNA, the CDR3 is TGTGCCAGCAGCTATCGGACTAGCGGGATTCCAGATACGCAGTATTTT.

The chain employs TRBV14 and TRBJ2-7, with no clear D. The CDR3 is 13 amino acids. Germline V CDR1 and CDR2: SGHDN, FVKESK. V gave up 2 bases and J gave up 0 bases, with 5 bases separating them. The CDR3 is CASSQFSSYEQYF. Here the CDR3 DNA reads TGTGCCAGCAGCCAATTTAGCTCCTACGAGCAGTACTTC.

V usage is TRBV6-5 and J usage is TRBJ2-5, with 10 bases that match TRBD1. With 6 bases clipped from V and 4 bases from J, the junction kept 2 bases outside the gene matches. CDR1 and CDR2 from the germline V gene are MNHEY and SVGAGI. This CDR3 contains 13 residues. CDR3 DNA sequence: TGTGCCAGCAGAAGACAGGGGGCAGAGACCCAGTACTTC. It encodes CASRRQGAETQYF.

The CDR3 DNA follows: TGTGCCAGCAGCGCACGGGGACCTAGCACAGATACGCAGTATTTT. As protein: CASSARGPSTDTQYF. The chain is built from TRBV7-2 and TRBJ2-3; D is tentatively TRBD1 or TRBD2 (5 bases each). CDR3 length: 15 amino acids. Trimming cost V 5 bases and J 0 bases, with 12 bases left between them. Germline-derived CDR1 and CDR2 are SGHTA and FQGNSA.

The chain has TRBV7-9 and TRBJ1-2; the D gene is possibly TRBD1 (6 bases). Germline V CDR1 and CDR2: SEHNR, FQNEAQ (reference sequence). Trimming stripped 5 bases from V and 8 bases from J, with 24 bases between. There are 16 residues in the CDR3. In DNA form, the CDR3 reads TGTGCCAGCAGCCCCCGCCGGGGGCAAGTCGAACAAGGCTACACCTTC. This sequence encodes CASSPRRGQVEQGYTF.

The V call is TRBV5-6, the J call TRBJ1-2; D remains unclear. V was trimmed by 4 bases and J by 2 bases, leaving 6 bases between them. This CDR3 contains 12 residues. The germline gives CDR1 SGHDT, CDR2 YYEEEE. The CDR3 sequence: CASSPGNYGYTF. CDR3 nucleotides: TGTGCCAGCAGCCCCGGGAACTATGGCTACACCTTC.

The chain carries TRBV15 and TRBJ1-5; D uncertain. Trimming cost V 5 bases and J 3 bases, with 8 bases left between them. The CDR3 has 13 residues. Looked up from germline, CDR1 is LNHNV and CDR2 is YYDKDF (reference sequence). This CDR3 reads CATSEGFNQPQHF. The CDR3 DNA reads as TGTGCCACCAGCGAAGGATTCAATCAGCCCCAGCATTTT.

This clone is medium-sized within its sample. Here the CDR3 reads CASSQASGANTGELFF. The CDR3 bases are TGCGCCAGCAGCCAAGCTAGCGGAGCTAACACCGGGGAGCTGTTTTTT. The V and J genes are TRBV4-1 and TRBJ2-2; 7 positions match TRBD2. With V trimmed by 1 base and J by 2 bases, 4 bases remained unmatched. CDR3 length equals 16 residues. Germline loops: CDR1 MGHRA, CDR2 YSYEKL.

As concerns this clone: At one boundary the junction diverges from the germline segment, which might be a read error. The genes are TRBV11-2 and TRBJ2-1, with D perhaps TRBD1 (5 bases). This CDR3 contains 15 residues. Germline V lookup: CDR1 SGHAT, CDR2 FQNNGV. The chain's CDR3 is CASRFDSSSYNEQFF. The DNA for the CDR3 is TGTGCCAGCCGCTTCGACAGTAGCTCCTACAATGAGCAGTTCTTC.

The V gene is TRBV7-8, the J gene TRBJ1-1; the D gene is possibly TRBD1 (5 bases). Germline V gives CDR1 SGHVS, CDR2 FQNEAQ. The V gene lost 4 bases and the J gene lost 6 bases, with 15 bases spanning the gap. There are 14 residues in the CDR3. CDR3 residues: CASSSQTALPEAFF. The CDR3 nucleotides read TGTGCCAGCAGCTCCCAGACAGCGCTACCTGAAGCTTTCTTT.

This clone was counted between two and nine times. The rearrangement joins TRBV5-1 to TRBJ2-7, with 9 positions matching TRBD2. Germline V gene sequence: CDR1 SGHRS, CDR2 YFSETQ. The CDR3 covers 14 residues. Trimming removed 0 bases from V and 4 bases from J; junction bases left unmatched: 2. The CDR3 nucleotides are TGCGCCAGCAGCTTGGGGACTAGCGAATACGAGCAGTACTTC. Translating it yields CASSLGTSEYEQYF.

The chain is built from TRBV7-2 and TRBJ1-2; D is unclear. V was cut by 6 bases and J by 4 bases, with 12 bases left in between. The CDR3 covers 13 residues. In germline, CDR1 is SGHTA, CDR2 FQGNSA. The CDR3 coding sequence is TGTGCCAGCAGTTCGACTCGGTCCTATGGCTACACCTTC. Residues: CASSSTRSYGYTF. The full variable domain, rest sourced from reference TRBV7-2 and TRBJ1-2, is GAGVSQSPSNKVTEKGKDVELRCDPISGHTALYWYRQSLGQGLEFLIYFQGNSAPDKSGLPSDRFSAERTGGSVSTLTIQRTQQEDSAVYLCASSSTRSYGYTFGSGTRLTVV.

The V gene is TRBV28, the J gene TRBJ1-1; 7 bases agree with TRBD1. Germline CDR1 reads MDHEN; CDR2 reads SYDVKM. The junction had 1 base not matched to a gene; V was cut back by 8 bases and J by 4 bases. This CDR3 is 11 amino acids long. CDR3 in DNA: TGTGCCAGCCCAGGGGGCACTGAAGCTTTCTTT. As protein: CASPGGTEAFF.

The rearrangement uses TRBV20-1 and TRBJ2-7; the D is unclear. The CDR3 extends over 11 amino acids. Germline loops: CDR1 DFQATT, CDR2 SNEGSKA (reference sequence). V gave up 2 bases and J gave up 2 bases, with 4 bases separating them. CDR3 bases: TGCAGTGCTAGAACCCCCTACGAGCAGTACTTC. This encodes CSARTPYEQYF.

This clone came up a few times. V is TRBV13 and J is TRBJ1-1, with D possibly being TRBD1 (5 bases). Per the germline V gene, CDR1 is PRHDT and CDR2 is FYEKMQ (reference sequence). Trimming cost V 5 bases and J 6 bases, with 7 bases left between them. The CDR3 extends over 11 amino acids. CDR3 loop: CASSPGPEAFF. CDR3 bases: TGTGCCAGCAGCCCGGGACCTGAAGCTTTCTTT.

This clone was counted between two and nine times. This rearrangement joins TRBV6-6 to TRBJ2-7; either TRBD1 or TRBD2 may fit D (6 bases each). CDR1 MNHNY and CDR2 SVGAGI come from the germline V gene (reference sequence). This CDR3 spans 16 amino acids. The V end lost 5 bases, the J end lost 6 bases, and 23 bases lay between the germline ends. CDR3 sequence reads: CASSPSVGGASLEQYF. The CDR3 DNA reads TGTGCCAGCAGTCCAAGCGTGGGGGGCGCGTCCCTCGAGCAGTACTTC.

This chain connects TRBV19 to TRBJ1-2; D might be TRBD1 (5 bases). This CDR3 spans 13 amino acids. The V end was cut by 6 bases, the J end by 1 base, with 9 bases between. Per the germline V gene, CDR1 is LNHDA and CDR2 is SQIVND (reference sequence). Written as DNA, the CDR3 is TGTGCCAGTAGCGCGGGGGATAACTATGGCTACACCTTC. Its protein product is CASSAGDNYGYTF.

The chain couples TRBV4-3 to TRBJ2-1, with TRBD2 matching over 9 bases. V lost 4 bases and J lost 1; bases outside the gene matches: 11. In germline, CDR1 is LGHNA, CDR2 YSLEER. This CDR3 spans 18 amino acids. The CDR3 reads CASSPNALAGSSYNEQFF. The CDR3, as DNA: TGCGCCAGCAGCCCAAATGCCCTAGCGGGGTCGTCCTACAATGAGCAGTTCTTC.

This clone appeared a few times. The rearrangement links TRBV11-2 to TRBJ2-7; D possibly matches TRBD1 or TRBD2 (6 bases each). This CDR3 comprises 15 residues. Trimming took 2 bases from V and 3 from J, leaving 14 bases between them. Germline V gene data show CDR1 as SGHAT and CDR2 as FQNNGV. CDR3 in amino acids: CASSLRGPTGYEQYF. The DNA for the CDR3 is TGTGCCAGCAGCTTACGGGGGCCCACAGGCTACGAGCAGTACTTC.